The 20 T cell receptor beta chains below come from one sample, sequenced in a study of CD8 T cells in ankylosing spondylitis. TCRdb independently ran MiXCR on the 5' RACE reads; one entry per CDR3 protein. The sample lists under 200,000 distinct CDR3 sequences; 9.5% to 13% were seen once. The sequencing sample was made of blood, either unsorted or a sorted T cell fraction (not recorded which). The receptors were gathered from a male donor with ankylosing spondylitis or in good health (not recorded which).

The table lists this clonotype with many counts. This chain uses TRBV27 with TRBJ2-1; TRBD1 matches at 8 bases. The CDR3 totals 14 residues. The V segment lost 3 bases and the J segment 6 bases; nucleotides outside the gene matches: 4. The germline V gene encodes CDR1 MNHEY and CDR2 SMNVEV (reference sequence). This CDR3 is CASSLDRALNEQFF. The DNA for the CDR3 is TGTGCCAGCAGTTTGGACAGGGCCCTCAATGAGCAGTTCTTC.

This clonotype was recorded at least ten times. The genes are TRBV4-1 and TRBJ2-2, with TRBD1 matching 9 bases. Germline CDR1 is MGHRA and CDR2 is YSYEKL. V lost 4 bases, J lost 1 base, and 1 base stayed unmatched. This CDR3 comprises 15 residues. The CDR3 bases are TGCGCCAGCAGCCGGACAGGGGAGAACACCGGGGAGCTGTTTTTT. Protein sequence: CASSRTGENTGELFF.

This clonotype was observed at least ten times. The chain uses TRBV28 and TRBJ1-2, with 10 bases matching TRBD1. Germline-derived CDR1 and CDR2 are MDHEN and SYDVKM. This CDR3 region has 16 residues. After removal of 5 bases from V and 3 bases from J, the junction contained 9 bases not matched to a gene. CDR3 loop: CASSAPGQGLHYGYTF. Here the CDR3 DNA reads TGTGCCAGCAGTGCCCCGGGACAGGGGTTGCACTATGGCTACACCTTC.

With regard to this clonotype: An end of the junction differs from the germline gene, which may be a read error. This chain connects TRBV12-3 or TRBV12-4 to TRBJ2-1; 14 bases match TRBD2. The CDR3 loop spans 19 amino acids. The CDR3 spells CTSSLETSGGDSSYNEQFF. As DNA, the CDR3 is TGTACCAGCAGTTTAGAGACTAGCGGGGGGGACAGCTCCTACAATGAGCAGTTCTTC.

This clonotype was observed at least ten times. V gene TRBV3-1 combines with J gene TRBJ2-1, with 13 bases aligning to TRBD2. This CDR3 comprises 15 residues. V was clipped by 4 bases and J by 6 bases; unmatched bases: 3. The V gene's germline CDR1 is LGHDT and CDR2 YNNKEL (reference sequence). CDR3 protein: CASSRRTSGSNEQFF. The CDR3 DNA is TGTGCCAGCAGCCGCCGGACTAGCGGGAGCAATGAGCAGTTCTTC.

The V and J genes are TRBV7-9 and TRBJ2-3; weak D call: TRBD2 (5 bases). The CDR3 extends over 15 amino acids. Germline V gene lookup returns CDR1 SEHNR and CDR2 FQNEAQ (reference sequence). V lost 4 bases and J lost 3, with 14 bases in between. CDR3 sequence reads: CASSSRGRVTDTQYF. The CDR3 nucleotides read TGTGCCAGCAGCTCCCGAGGGCGAGTTACAGATACGCAGTATTTT.

The table lists this clonotype with many counts. The chain couples TRBV11-2 to TRBJ1-2, with no clear D. V dropped 5 bases and J dropped 2 bases, with 9 bases sitting between them. Germline values: CDR1 SGHAT, CDR2 FQNNGV. The CDR3 spans 13 residues. The CDR3 sequence: CASSPVRNYGYTF. Written as DNA, the CDR3 is TGTGCCAGCAGCCCCGTCAGGAACTATGGCTACACCTTC.

V usage is TRBV7-6 and J usage is TRBJ2-1; TRBD1 or TRBD2 may be the D gene (5 bases each). Per the germline V gene, CDR1 is SGHVS and CDR2 is FNYEAQ. The CDR3 consists of 17 residues. V dropped 2 bases and J dropped 4 bases, with 18 bases sitting between them. In DNA, the CDR3 is TGTGCCAGCAGCTTAACGTTTCGGGACGGAGTTTACAATGAGCAGTTCTTC. Translated, it gives CASSLTFRDGVYNEQFF. The full variable domain, in which reference TRBV7-6 and TRBJ2-1 provide the parts outside the CDR3, is GAGVSQSPRYKVTKRGQDVALRCDPISGHVSLYWYRQALGQGPEFLTYFNYEAQQDKSGLPNDRFSAERPEGSISTLTIQRTEQRDSAMYRCASSLTFRDGVYNEQFFGPGTRLTVL.

This clonotype is labeled as medium-sized. The chain recombines TRBV20-1 with TRBJ1-1, with 10 bases fitting TRBD1. Germline V gives CDR1 DFQATT, CDR2 SNEGSKA (reference sequence). This CDR3 comprises 17 residues. J was trimmed by 4 bases and V by 2 bases; bases with no gene match: 13. The CDR3 DNA follows: TGCAGTGCTAGAACAACTATAGGGACAGGGGTGGGCACTGAAGCTTTCTTT. Translation gives CSARTTIGTGVGTEAFF.

This clonotype has only a few counts. The V call is TRBV5-4, the J call TRBJ2-7, with D possibly TRBD1 on 6 matching bases. This CDR3 contains 14 residues. Germline V gene lookup returns CDR1 SGHNT and CDR2 YYREEE (reference sequence). V lost 1 base, J lost 4 bases, and 12 bases lay in between. DNA of the CDR3: TGTGCCAGCAGCTTGAACAGGGTAGGATACGAGCAGTACTTC. Translation: CASSLNRVGYEQYF.

The V and J genes are TRBV11-1 and TRBJ1-5; the D is unclear. Germline V gene sequence: CDR1 SGHAT, CDR2 FQDESV (reference sequence). The CDR3 has 16 residues. V lost 1 base and J 2 bases, leaving 12 bases between the germline ends. The CDR3 coding sequence is TGTGCCAGCAGCTTAGGAGAAGGGCTGGGCAATCAGCCCCAGCATTTT. This gives the protein CASSLGEGLGNQPQHF.

V gene TRBV11-1 combines with J gene TRBJ2-2; 11 bases map to TRBD2. CDR3 length equals 19 residues. Germline values: CDR1 SGHAT, CDR2 FQDESV (reference sequence). V trimming: 0 bases; J trimming: 1 base; junction bases outside the gene matches: 7. The DNA for the CDR3 is TGTGCCAGCAGCTTAGCCCTAGCGGGAGGACTCTGGAACACCGGGGAGCTGTTTTTT. It is translated as CASSLALAGGLWNTGELFF.

The genes are TRBV20-1 and TRBJ2-1; 9 bases align to TRBD2. The CDR3 runs to 19 residues. J was trimmed by 0 bases and V by 0 bases; bases with no gene match: 12. Germline V gene data show CDR1 as DFQATT and CDR2 as SNEGSKA (reference sequence). This CDR3 reads CSARDPLGLADGSYNEQFF. In DNA form, the CDR3 reads TGCAGTGCTAGAGATCCTTTGGGACTAGCCGATGGCTCCTACAATGAGCAGTTCTTC.

Ten or more counts support this clonotype. The chain has TRBV5-6 and TRBJ1-1, with 8 bases fitting TRBD1. The length of the CDR3 is 17 residues. J gave up 1 base and V 3 bases, and 11 bases lay outside the gene matches. Per germline, CDR1 SGHDT and CDR2 YYEEEE. The CDR3 protein is CASSSVSADRGNTEAFF. DNA of the CDR3: TGTGCCAGCAGCTCGGTGTCCGCAGACAGGGGGAACACTGAAGCTTTCTTT.

This clonotype was detected only a few times. This chain connects TRBV4-3 to TRBJ1-4; 8 bases map to TRBD1. V was clipped by 7 bases and J by 7 bases; unmatched bases: 11. The CDR3 is 15 residues long. Germline lookup yields CDR1 LGHNA and CDR2 YSLEER. CDR3 sequence (DNA): TGCGCCAGCACGCGACAGACAGGGGCCGGTGAAAAACTGTTTTTT. It encodes CASTRQTGAGEKLFF.

CDR3 in amino acids: CSVGGSRMTGELFF. DNA of the CDR3: TGCAGTGTCGGAGGGAGTCGAATGACCGGGGAGCTGTTTTTT. The chain uses TRBV20-1 and TRBJ2-2; TRBD2 is a possible D gene (6 bases). The germline V gene encodes CDR1 DFQATT and CDR2 SNEGSKA (reference sequence). CDR3 length: 14 amino acids. Trimming stripped 7 bases from V and 5 bases from J, with 17 bases between.

The table lists this clonotype with many counts. The rearrangement links TRBV11-2 to TRBJ2-7; tentative D call: TRBD2 (6 bases). CDR3 length: 15 residues. The V end was cut by 5 bases, the J end by 2 bases, with 16 bases between. CDR1 is SGHAT, CDR2 FQNNGV, per germline. CDR3 in amino acids: CASSIRGSGTYEQYF. In DNA, the CDR3 is TGTGCCAGCAGCATCCGAGGTAGCGGTACCTACGAGCAGTACTTC.

The V gene is TRBV10-2, the J gene TRBJ2-7; 10 bases line up with TRBD2. CDR1 and CDR2 (germline): WSHSY, SAAADI. The CDR3 has 14 residues. The J segment lost 2 bases and the V segment lost 9 bases, leaving 7 bases of the junction unmatched. The CDR3 nucleotides read TGCGCCAGTCAGAGCGGGAGGGCGACCTACGAGCAGTACTTC. This codes for CASQSGRATYEQYF.

This clonotype was observed at least ten times. As DNA, the CDR3 is TGTGCCAGCAGTCCCACTCTCTCCTACAATGAGCAGTTCTTC. Protein sequence: CASSPTLSYNEQFF. The chain employs TRBV27 and TRBJ2-1; D ambiguous. The germline V and J ends were trimmed by 5 bases and 0 bases, with 8 bases remaining between them. This CDR3 contains 14 residues. Germline assignment: CDR1 MNHEY and CDR2 SMNVEV (reference sequence).

This clonotype has at least ten counts. The genes are TRBV3-1 and TRBJ2-5; TRBD2 agrees at 8 bases. CDR1 and CDR2 from the germline V gene are LGHDT and YNNKEL (reference sequence). CDR3 size: 17 residues. With 3 bases clipped from V and 2 bases from J, the junction kept 11 bases outside the gene matches. The CDR3 region has the DNA TGTGCCAGCAGCCAGGGTTTCGGGGCTAGCGGGCAAGAGACCCAGTACTTC. Translation gives CASSQGFGASGQETQYF.